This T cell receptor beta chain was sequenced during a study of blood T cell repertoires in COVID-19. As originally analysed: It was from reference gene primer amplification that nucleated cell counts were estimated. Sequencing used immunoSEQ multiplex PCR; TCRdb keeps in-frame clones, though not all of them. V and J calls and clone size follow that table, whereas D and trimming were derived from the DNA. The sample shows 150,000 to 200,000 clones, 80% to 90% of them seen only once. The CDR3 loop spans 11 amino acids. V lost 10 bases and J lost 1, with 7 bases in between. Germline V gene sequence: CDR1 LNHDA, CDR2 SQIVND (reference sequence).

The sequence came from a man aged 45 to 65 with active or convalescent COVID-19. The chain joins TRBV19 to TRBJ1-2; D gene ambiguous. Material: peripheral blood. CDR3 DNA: TGTGCCACTAACCTTAACTATGGCTACACCTTC. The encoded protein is CATNLNYGYTF.